This T cell receptor (beta chain) comes out of a study of blood T cell repertoires in COVID-19. About the research overall: Sites across the United States, Italy and Spain contributed samples from acute and convalescent COVID-19. PBMCs, B-cell-depleted T cells, or T cells provided the cDNA or gDNA that made up the material.

In the authors' methods: By means of reference gene primer amplification, nucleated cell counts were estimated. Some clones are missing from TCRdb's copy, which holds only in-frame ones; the method was immunoSEQ multiplex PCR. That table gives V, J and clone size, and the DNA gave D and trimming. The sample comprises about 110,000 clones, around 86% of which are singletons, and about 4% rests with the top ten. The sequencing input was peripheral blood. This sequence originates from a woman in her seventies with acute or convalescent COVID-19.

The CDR3 region has the DNA TGTGCCAGTACCCTTAGCGGGATGTGGGCAGATACGCAGTATTTT. This translates into CASTLSGMWADTQYF. The chain joins TRBV19 to TRBJ2-3, with 8 bases matching TRBD2. Germline CDR1 LNHDA, CDR2 SQIVND (reference sequence). The CDR3 is made up of 15 amino acids. V lost 7 bases, J lost 4 bases, and 10 bases stayed unmatched.